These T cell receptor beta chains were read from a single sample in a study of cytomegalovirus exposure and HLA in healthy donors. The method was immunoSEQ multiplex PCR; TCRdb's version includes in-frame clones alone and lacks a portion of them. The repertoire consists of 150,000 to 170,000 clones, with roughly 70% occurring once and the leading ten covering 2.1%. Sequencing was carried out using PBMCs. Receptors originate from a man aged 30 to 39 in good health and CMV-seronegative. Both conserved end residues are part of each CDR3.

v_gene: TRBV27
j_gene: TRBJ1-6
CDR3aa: CASSLYPFIRISPLHF

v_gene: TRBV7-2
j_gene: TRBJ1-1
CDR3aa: CASSLTGNTEAFF

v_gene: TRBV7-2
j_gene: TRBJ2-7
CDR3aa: CASSYGSYTSEQYF

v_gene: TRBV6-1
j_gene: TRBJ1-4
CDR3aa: CASTPGGGIEKLFF

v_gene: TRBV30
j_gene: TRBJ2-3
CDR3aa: CAWSPPTRADTQYF

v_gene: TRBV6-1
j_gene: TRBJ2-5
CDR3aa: CASSGTGFSLETQYF

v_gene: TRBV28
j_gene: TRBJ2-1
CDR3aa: CASTGMSDTHSYNEQFF

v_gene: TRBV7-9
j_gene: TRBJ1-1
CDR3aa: CASMRGLTEAFF

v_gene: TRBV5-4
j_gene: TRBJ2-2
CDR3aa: CASSLAQGNTGELFF

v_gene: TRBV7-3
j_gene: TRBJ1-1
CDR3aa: CASSLNPGGGTEAFF

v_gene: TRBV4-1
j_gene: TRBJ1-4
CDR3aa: CASSQEANKGAFEKLFF

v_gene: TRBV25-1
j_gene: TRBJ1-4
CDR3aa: CASRRDRGEKLFF

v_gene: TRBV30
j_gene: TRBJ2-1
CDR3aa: CAWSYRGPDSGGEQFF

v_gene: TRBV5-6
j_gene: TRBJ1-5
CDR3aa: CASSLWGGYSNQPQHF

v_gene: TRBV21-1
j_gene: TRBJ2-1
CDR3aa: CASSKGEGTRYNEQFF

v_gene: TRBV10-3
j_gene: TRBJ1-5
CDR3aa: CAISEGGADQPQHF

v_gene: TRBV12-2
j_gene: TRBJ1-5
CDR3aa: CASRLARGADNQPQHF

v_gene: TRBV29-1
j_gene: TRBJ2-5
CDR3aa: CSVEDRTQGFQETQYF

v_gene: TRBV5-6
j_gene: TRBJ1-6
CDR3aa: CASSKGRMGNSPLHF

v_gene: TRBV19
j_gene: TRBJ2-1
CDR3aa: CASSIVARNEQFF

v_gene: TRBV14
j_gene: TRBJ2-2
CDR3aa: CASSRTTGLSGELFF

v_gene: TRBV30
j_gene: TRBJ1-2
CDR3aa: CASQGDIYGYTF